This is a list of T cell receptor beta chains from one sample in a study of T cell responses to AZD1222 COVID-19 vaccine. This table comes from immunoSEQ multiplex PCR, and its TCRdb copy is limited to in-frame clones, with some not included. The sample consists of tens of thousands of clones, 75% to 85% of them appearing once. The specimen comprised peripheral blood, sampled on day 0 of AZD1222 vaccination. These receptors were collected from an adult in good health. The CDR3 runs from the conserved cysteine through the conserved F or W.

>TRBV4-3|TRBJ1-4
CASSLNRAGGEKLFF
>TRBV4-3|TRBJ1-1
CASSQERSTEAFF
>TRBV5-1|TRBJ1-2
CASSLGDRDSGYTF
>TRBV15|TRBJ1-5
CATSRDRSVNQPQHF
>TRBV6-5|TRBJ1-2
CATRGGSRNYGYTF
>TRBV19|TRBJ2-3
CASKDRVVDTRTDTQYF
>TRBV4-3|TRBJ1-1
CASSLGRWQGNTEAFF
>TRBV7-9|TRBJ1-2
CASSRDRSFADYGYTF
>TRBV6-5|TRBJ1-5
CASSLTGLSNQPQHF
>TRBV7-7|TRBJ1-4
CASSPGTGYEKLFF
>TRBV10-3|TRBJ1-2
CAISGLDGTAYGYTF
>TRBV11-3|TRBJ2-7
CASSPPGRGRSYEQYF
>TRBV5-6|TRBJ1-5
CASSLAAGNQPQHF